This T cell receptor (beta chain) was documented in a study of blood T cell repertoires in COVID-19. Study in general: The origin of the acute and convalescent COVID-19 samples was the United States, Italy and Spain.

V was pared by 3 bases and J by 10 bases, with 7 bases between. This CDR3 is built from 12 residues. Germline V lookup: CDR1 MGHRA, CDR2 YSYEKL. The protocol was immunoSEQ multiplex PCR, while the TCRdb copy is restricted to in-frame clones and leaves out a portion. The repertoire holds about 190,000 clones, with roughly 88% as singletons. The origin of this receptor is a woman in her twenties or thirties with acute or convalescent COVID-19. The chain uses TRBV4-1 and TRBJ1-6; no firm D call. The source material was peripheral blood. The CDR3 DNA reads TGCGCCAGCAGCCATGCGGGATCACCCCTCCACTTT. It translates to CASSHAGSPLHF.